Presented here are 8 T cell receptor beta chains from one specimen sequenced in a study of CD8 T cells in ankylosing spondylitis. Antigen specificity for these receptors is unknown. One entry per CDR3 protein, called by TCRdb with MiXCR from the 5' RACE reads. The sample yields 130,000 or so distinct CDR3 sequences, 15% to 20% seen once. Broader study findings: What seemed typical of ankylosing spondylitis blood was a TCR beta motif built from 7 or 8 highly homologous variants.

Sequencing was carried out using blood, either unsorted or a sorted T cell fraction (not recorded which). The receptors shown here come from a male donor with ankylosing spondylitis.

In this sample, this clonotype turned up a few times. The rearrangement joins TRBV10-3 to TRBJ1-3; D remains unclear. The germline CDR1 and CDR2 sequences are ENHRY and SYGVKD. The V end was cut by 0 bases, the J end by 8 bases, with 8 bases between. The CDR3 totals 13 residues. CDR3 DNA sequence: TGTGCCATCAGTGAGTCGGAGGGATACACCATATATTTT. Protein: CAISESEGYTIYF.

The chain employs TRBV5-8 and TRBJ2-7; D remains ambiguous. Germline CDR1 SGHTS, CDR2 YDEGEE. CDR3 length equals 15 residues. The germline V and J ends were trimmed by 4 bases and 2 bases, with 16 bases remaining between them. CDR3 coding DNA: TGTGCCAGCAGCGAATCAACTGGCGCAGCCTACGAGCAGTACTTC. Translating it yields CASSESTGAAYEQYF.

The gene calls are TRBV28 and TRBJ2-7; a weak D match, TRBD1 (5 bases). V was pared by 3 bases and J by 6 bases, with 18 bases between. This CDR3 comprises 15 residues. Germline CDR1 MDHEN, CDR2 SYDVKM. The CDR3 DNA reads TGTGCCAGCAGTTTTTCAGCAAATGGGGCATCCGAGCAGTACTTC. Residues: CASSFSANGASEQYF.

CDR3 in amino acids: CASSLSPHGNEKLFF. CDR3 coding DNA: TGTGCCAGCAGTTTATCGCCGCATGGAAACGAAAAACTGTTTTTT. The chain employs TRBV27 and TRBJ1-4; D is unclear. The V and J ends lost 0 bases and 8 bases respectively, with 13 bases between them. The CDR3 is 15 amino acids. Germline V CDR1 and CDR2: MNHEY, SMNVEV (reference sequence).

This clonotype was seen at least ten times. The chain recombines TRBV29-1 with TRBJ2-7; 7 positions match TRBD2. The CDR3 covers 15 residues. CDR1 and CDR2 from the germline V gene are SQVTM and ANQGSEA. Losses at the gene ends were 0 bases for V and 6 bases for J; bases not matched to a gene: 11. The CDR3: CSVEEGRAGRVEQYF. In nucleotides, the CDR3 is TGCAGCGTTGAAGAGGGCCGGGCAGGGAGGGTCGAGCAGTACTTC.

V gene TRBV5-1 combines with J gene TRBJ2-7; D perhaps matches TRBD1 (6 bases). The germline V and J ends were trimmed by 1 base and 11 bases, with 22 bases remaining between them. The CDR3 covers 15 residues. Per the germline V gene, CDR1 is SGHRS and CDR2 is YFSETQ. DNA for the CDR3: TGCGCCAGCAGCTTGATGGGACAAGGGCCCAAAGGCGAGTACTTC. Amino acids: CASSLMGQGPKGEYF.

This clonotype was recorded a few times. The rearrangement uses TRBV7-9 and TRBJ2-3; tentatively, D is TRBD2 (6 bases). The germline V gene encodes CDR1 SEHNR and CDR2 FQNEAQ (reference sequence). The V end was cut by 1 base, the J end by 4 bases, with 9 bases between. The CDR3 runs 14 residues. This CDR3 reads CASSLEAGSDTQYF. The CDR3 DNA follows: TGTGCCAGCAGCTTAGAGGCGGGATCAGATACGCAGTATTTT.

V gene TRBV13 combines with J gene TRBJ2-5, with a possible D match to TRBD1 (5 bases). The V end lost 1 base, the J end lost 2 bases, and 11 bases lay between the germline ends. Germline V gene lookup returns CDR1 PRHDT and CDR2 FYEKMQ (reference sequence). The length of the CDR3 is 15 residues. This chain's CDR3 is CASSLDVGDQETQYF. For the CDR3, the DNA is TGTGCCAGCAGCTTAGATGTAGGGGATCAAGAGACCCAGTACTTC. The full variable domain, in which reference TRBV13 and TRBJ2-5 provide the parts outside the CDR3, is AAGVIQSPRHLIKEKRETATLKCYPIPRHDTVYWYQQGPGQDPQFLISFYEKMQSDKGSIPDRFSAQQFSDYHSELNMSSLELGDSALYFCASSLDVGDQETQYFGPGTRLLVL.